Described below is a single TCR beta chain sequence and its context. No antigen is known for it. No per-base quality is available; no much larger clone lies one base away. Library generation was performed with the immunoSEQ multiplex PCR assay. For the multiplex PCR, a mixture combining 60 forward primers for TCR Vbeta segments and 13 reverse primers for TCR Jbeta segments was used. The CDR3 region of rearranged TCR beta genes was amplified from genomic DNA with a multiplex PCR assay. Amplified TCR beta libraries were sequenced as 87-base-pair reads on the Illumina HiSeq System. As for the authors' bioinformatics: Across the 500 to 850 repertoires, a later analysis counted roughly 77 million unique TCR beta chains, roughly 11 million of which were shared by at least two donors. To remove PCR and sequencing errors, raw reads were error-corrected and collapsed into unique sequences using a nearest-neighbor algorithm that merged closely related sequences. V, D and J gene segments were assigned by aligning CDR3 sequences to IMGT reference sequences. For a sequence to be retained, a match of at least six nucleotides to both a V gene segment and a J gene segment was required. Rearrangements were called productive when the CDR3 lacked stop codons and stayed in frame with V and J; all others were non-productive. Following IMGT convention, CDR3 was defined as the stretch from the second conserved V-encoded cysteine up to the conserved J-encoded phenylalanine. Sequences without an unambiguous match to a single V gene segment were excluded from the earlier analysis of about 640 of the donors. In an earlier analysis of roughly 600 of the donors, a V segment was called functional when productive rearrangements were above 56.7%, and segregating when the standard deviation between donors exceeded 5%. To diagnose cytomegalovirus status from the catalog of TCR beta chain sequences, a statistical classification framework was built. V and J gene assignment, in a later analysis, came from comparing TCR nucleotide sequences with IMGT/GENE-DB human TR gene sequences. In a later analysis, CDR3 sequences and most-parsimonious VDJ recombination scenarios were assigned using the TCRdist pipeline. In a later analysis, each TCR beta chain was defined by its CDR3 amino acid sequence together with its V-gene family, and reads without a unique V-gene family were excluded. To address suspected cross-contamination and a sequencing artifact, a later analysis removed 592 highly shared, low-generation-probability nucleotide sequences. For each public chain, a later analysis derived a clonal expansion index from normalized ranks of inferred template counts within each repertoire. A later analysis computed generation probabilities with a VDJ recombination model fitted to out-of-frame rearrangements, and checked the results against IGoR. Hypergeometric tests were used in a later analysis to score TCR-TCR, TCR-HLA and TCR-CMV co-occurrence, with a repertoire-size bias correction applied to the TCR pairs. A later analysis estimated false discovery rates by permuting HLA or CMV assignments 20 times. In a later analysis, co-occurring TCRs were grouped using DBSCAN, and TCRdist sequence similarity was added for clustering within HLA-allele-positive subsets. Repertoires with fewer than 30,000 or more than 120,000 public chains were left out of co-occurrence clustering, as were five repertoires with anomalous nucleotide sharing. TCRdb stores this immuneACCESS table with in-frame sequences only. Part of the clones is absent; in the studies checked, under half of the shortfall reflects unresolved V genes, and no reason is known for the rest. D and trimming come from the DNA, and the V and J calls and clone size come from that table. The sample table contains more than 90,000 clones; only one count was recorded for about four fifths of them. In total, the top ten clones hold roughly 2% of the sample.

From the cysteine up to the phenylalanine, the CDR3 has a length of 14 residues. Of the read, only the CDR3 DNA is kept; its 42 bases are in frame from base 1. The germline ends are 9 bases apart after V is trimmed by 1 base and J by 2 bases. CDR1 and CDR2 were assigned from the germline V gene (reference sequence) as LNHDA and SQIVND. The cohort was made up of 666 healthy bone marrow donors. All cohort members were sampled while nominally healthy, although unrecorded immune exposures were likely present. The donor tested CMV seronegative, placing the donor among the approximately 360 seronegative members of the cohort. Each donor provided a peripheral blood sample, and peripheral blood mononuclear cells were used for TCR beta sequencing. Genomic DNA extraction from the blood cell samples was performed with the Qiagen DNeasy Blood Extraction Kit. This record comes from a study of cytomegalovirus exposure and HLA in healthy donors (dated by TCRdb to 2016 to 2017). The study in broad terms: In an earlier analysis of approximately 500 of the donors, under 300 Gb of sequence data and just under 120 million unique TCR beta sequences from 150 million to 200 million T cells were reported. Around 320 gigabases of sequencing data and tens of millions of unique TCR sequences were included in an early release covering roughly 700 HLA-typed donors. Of the roughly 410 genotyped donors, 65% to 90% were placed in the genetic ancestry cluster associated with self-reported Caucasian donors. The study aimed to test whether cataloging public T cell receptors could reveal signatures of past pathogen exposure. Using immunosequencing, the study profiled T cell repertoires from about 620 subjects and related those repertoires to cytomegalovirus serostatus. A separate validation cohort of about 110 different subjects was used in addition to the roughly 700-subject first cohort. High-throughput TCR immunosequencing, statistical association of individual TCRs with disease status, and machine learning were combined to predict cytomegalovirus infection status. A later analysis re-analyzed previously published TCR beta repertoires from 550 to 700 donors and added high-resolution HLA genotyping to study TCR occurrence patterns. Rather than drawing on any new phenotypic data, the later analysis identified candidate immune exposures from TCR beta sequences and the way those sequences occurred across donors. An earlier analysis of 587 of the donors used high-throughput TCR beta sequencing to judge whether each TCR beta V gene segment behaved as functional or pseudogenic. Donor age, sex, ethnicity and CMV serostatus were compiled alongside the repertoire data. A later genetic analysis took genome-wide SNP genotypes for about three fifths of the 666 donors and used that subset as a discovery cohort. Every discovery cohort repertoire had been produced on one sequencing platform. HLA typing included class I and class II loci at four-digit resolution. Typing coverage varied by locus: about 620-630 donors for A, B, C, DRB1 and DQB1; approximately 500 for DQA1; 606 for DPA1; more than 450 for DPB1. Roughly 5 DR-DQ haplotypes were treated as single units for association and clustering because of strong linkage in the cohort. Across some 400 genotyped donors of the cohort, an average of approximately 200,000 unique TCR beta nucleotide sequences per donor were sequenced, and around 19% of those sequences were non-productive. What the work shows at the level of the full study, not this receptor alone: Correlated functional status among segregating V segments might reflect linkage disequilibrium, but an unknown experimental factor could not be ruled out. HLA typing was unavailable for some donors at each locus, so association tests used only the typed subset. According to a later analysis, parvovirus B19, influenza, CMV and Epstein-Barr virus appeared linked to several top co-occurrence clusters. Seventeen rarely observed V segments, including chromosome 9 orphons, were excluded from the earlier analysis of about 600 of the donors because counts were too low. When HLA alleles, especially DR and DQ, strongly co-occurred, TCR associations were difficult to assign to individual alleles. For the cohort, immune exposure information was limited to CMV serostatus. According to the authors, the approach could potentially be generalized to other disease states and immunological phenotypes. In a later analysis, HLA-associated TCR beta chains were found to be more clonally expanded and to have lower generation probabilities than equally common non-associated chains. Most TCR sequences were observed very rarely across donors, whereas some public TCRs were present in many individuals. According to a later analysis, TCR association rates differed among HLA loci, with DRB1 alleles showing the most associated TCRs and HLA-C alleles showing the fewest. A further reported finding was that TCR beta sequences accurately predicted the HLA-A and HLA-B alleles for most subjects in the first cohort. Some IMGT-functional V segments, including TRBV6-2 and TRBV6-3, could not be told apart with the 87-base-pair reads, so those segments were excluded. Most CMV-associated TCR beta chains appeared to be HLA-restricted in a later analysis, and the HLA associations seemed to be driven largely by CMV exposure. The classifier was reported to diagnose cytomegalovirus status with high specificity and sensitivity in both the original and validation cohorts. An earlier analysis of 587 of the donors showed that most TCR beta V segments appeared in productive rearrangements either about 87% or about 30% of the time, which broadly matched IMGT annotations. According to a later genetic analysis, donors in an Asian-associated ancestry cluster had fewer N-insertions in productive TCRs than the approximately 700-donor mean. A later analysis associated 16,951 TCR beta sequences with specific HLA alleles at a false discovery rate of 0.05. In vitro tests confirmed that a few of the cytomegalovirus-associated TCR beta chains recognize cytomegalovirus antigens. In the study, roughly 160 TCR beta chains were listed as associated with cytomegalovirus. The sequencing pipeline was judged likely to have produced a cluster of highly shared sequence variants as a technical artifact. This cohort had only TCR beta chains sequenced, and the lack of alpha or paired-chain data limited which features could be detected. The presence/absence analyses assumed that sequencing depth was roughly uniform across donors, and that assumption may not be true. V-gene and J-gene trimming of TCR beta chains was associated with a missense DCLRE1C variant in a later genetic analysis, and the association was replicated in an independent cohort.

The receptor was isolated from a middle-aged woman in good health and CMV-seronegative. The sample taken for sequencing was PBMCs. This chain joins TRBV19 to TRBJ2-7, with no reliable assignment of the D segment. The sequenced DNA: TGTGCCAGTAGTATAGGGGTGGAGCCCTACGAGCAGTACTTC. Its protein reads: CASSIGVEPYEQYF.